The clone carrying this TCR beta chain was observed a few times. Through a sample-barcoded 5' primer and a J-beta primer mix, a second PCR was run for 7 to 11 cycles. MiXCR was run by TCRdb on the 5' RACE reads, yielding one entry per CDR3 protein. This sample has around 1.1 million distinct CDR3 sequences, with 35% to 45% found just once. CDR1 is MNHNY and CDR2 is SVGAGI in the germline V gene (reference sequence). Deletions cut 7 bases from V and 8 bases from J, with 14 bases between. The CDR3 is 13 residues long. The data stem from a study of blood T cells in healthy people across ages. The specimen was blood. The rearrangement links TRBV6-6 to TRBJ1-4, with D unclear. This clonotype was sampled from a man aged 18 to 35 in good health. CDR3 region: CASTSEPREKLFF. The CDR3 DNA reads TGTGCCAGCACTTCGGAGCCCAGAGAAAAACTGTTTTTT.